This record looks at one TCR beta chain sequence and its context. The sample comes from a study of blood T cell repertoires in COVID-19. At the level of the study: Researchers got acute and convalescent COVID-19 samples from the United States, Italy and Spain.

Sequencing was performed with immunoSEQ multiplex PCR; in TCRdb, only in-frame clones are kept and a portion is missing. The top ten clones hold less than 3.5% of a sample with more than 200,000 clones, 88% of them seen once. J was trimmed by 4 bases and V by 1 base; bases with no gene match: 6. Germline assignment: CDR1 SGHDN and CDR2 FVKESK. The CDR3 totals 16 residues. Sequencing was done on a sample of peripheral blood. The sequence came from an older woman with acute or convalescent COVID-19. The chain uses TRBV14 and TRBJ2-5; 10 positions agree with TRBD2. The CDR3: CASSQVYRLAGETQYF. CDR3 DNA sequence: TGTGCCAGCAGCCAAGTCTATAGACTAGCGGGAGAGACCCAGTACTTC.